These T cell receptor beta chains were read from a single sample in a study of graft-versus-host responses after intestinal transplantation. Produced via immunoSEQ multiplex PCR; TCRdb's table is partial and in-frame only. The table has roughly 25,000 clones, around four fifths seen once. Sequences were derived from PBMCs, sampled approximately 28 days after intestinal transplant. The receptors were gathered from a human patient who received an intestinal transplant, so some T cells may come from the graft donor. CDR3s include the opening cysteine and the closing phenylalanine or tryptophan. A D gene is named only where the DNA matches it firmly. Clone size is shown for a subset of rows, as once, few, many or a class of expanded clone.

abundance	v_gene	d_gene	j_gene	CDR3aa	CDR3nt
-	TRBV10-1	-	TRBJ2-7	CASSGKIYGEQYF	TGCGCCAGCAGTGGAAAAATATACGGCGAGCAGTACTTC
-	TRBV2	TRBD2	TRBJ2-1	CASSPGLADSYNEQFF	TGTGCCAGCAGTCCCGGACTAGCGGACTCCTACAATGAGCAGTTCTTC
-	TRBV6-1	TRBD2	TRBJ2-7	CASSETSGNYEQYF	TGTGCCAGCAGTGAGACTAGCGGCAACTACGAGCAGTACTTC
-	TRBV7-9	-	TRBJ1-1	CASSLPPYRLEAFF	TGTGCCAGCAGCTTACCCCCTTACAGGCTTGAAGCTTTCTTT
once	TRBV27	-	TRBJ2-2	CASSYFTGELFF	TGTGCCAGCAGTTACTTCACCGGGGAGCTGTTTTTT
-	TRBV9	TRBD2	TRBJ2-1	CASSPLVGSGWSSYNEQFF	TGTGCCAGCAGCCCCCTAGTAGGTAGCGGGTGGAGCTCCTACAATGAGCAGTTCTTC
few	TRBV23-1	TRBD1	TRBJ2-7	CASSQGDSGAYEQYF	TGCGCCAGCAGTCAAGGGGACAGTGGAGCCTACGAGCAGTACTTC
-	TRBV4-1	-	TRBJ2-1	CASSQVFGESRSYNEQFF	TGCGCCAGCAGCCAAGTATTCGGGGAGTCGCGCTCCTACAATGAGCAGTTCTTC
-	TRBV4-1	-	TRBJ2-4	CASSSGTKNIQYF	TGCGCCAGCAGTTCCGGGACTAAAAACATTCAGTACTTC
-	TRBV27	TRBD1	TRBJ2-1	CASSRQGGRNEQFF	TGTGCCAGCAGCCGACAGGGCGGACGCAATGAGCAGTTCTTC
-	TRBV7-2	TRBD2	TRBJ2-5	CASSQGLGGTQYF	TGTGCCAGCAGCCAGGGACTAGGGGGGACCCAGTACTTC
-	TRBV2	-	TRBJ2-5	CASSEFPETQYF	TGTGCCAGCAGTGAGTTCCCCGAGACCCAGTACTTC
-	TRBV20-1	-	TRBJ2-7	CSAKRDEQYF	TGCAGTGCTAAAAGGGACGAGCAGTACTTC
-	TRBV6-5	TRBD1	TRBJ1-2	CASRETGAGYGYTF	TGTGCCAGCAGAGAGACAGGGGCGGGCTATGGCTACACCTTC
few	TRBV10-1	-	TRBJ2-2	CASSSLRADGELFF	TGCGCCAGCAGTTCCCTTAGGGCGGACGGGGAGCTGTTTTTT
-	TRBV4-2	-	TRBJ1-1	CASSQEGLGSSSTEAFF	TGTGCCAGCAGCCAAGAAGGTTTGGGGTCCTCGAGCACTGAAGCTTTCTTT
-	TRBV5-1	-	TRBJ2-7	CASSSTEARGEQYF	TGCGCCAGCAGCTCGACGGAGGCACGAGGGGAGCAGTACTTC
-	TRBV19	TRBD1	TRBJ2-4	CASSTGGRDIQYF	TGTGCCAGTAGTACAGGGGGCAGGGACATTCAGTACTTC
-	TRBV7-7	-	TRBJ2-7	CASSLALSYEQYF	TGTGCCAGCAGCTTAGCTCTTAGTTACGAGCAGTACTTC
-	TRBV19	TRBD1	TRBJ2-1	CASSRDSNEQFF	TGTGCCAGTAGCAGGGACAGCAATGAGCAGTTCTTC
-	TRBV5-1	TRBD2	TRBJ2-2	CASSFNPGLGSTGELFF	TGCGCCAGCAGCTTCAACCCGGGACTAGGGAGCACCGGGGAGCTGTTTTTT
-	TRBV12-5	TRBD2	TRBJ2-3	CASAGGGGTDTQYF	TGTGCTAGTGCGGGCGGGGGGGGCACAGATACGCAGTATTTT
-	TRBV28	-	TRBJ1-1	CASSLWGTGRSEAFF	TGTGCCAGCAGTTTATGGGGAACGGGGCGGTCTGAAGCTTTCTTT
-	TRBV5-1	-	TRBJ2-1	CASSLDRGLASEQFF	TGCGCCAGCAGCTTGGATCGGGGTCTAGCGAGCGAGCAGTTCTTC
-	TRBV25-1	-	TRBJ2-1	CASSEWGPQRPFF	TGTGCCAGCAGTGAATGGGGACCTCAACGTCCGTTCTTC
-	TRBV11-3	-	TRBJ2-5	CASSLGGTPGETQYF	TGTGCCAGCAGCTTAGGAGGTACCCCCGGGGAGACCCAGTACTTC
few	TRBV6-5	-	TRBJ1-2	CASSSRRGGSGYTF	TGTGCCAGCAGTTCCCGCCGCGGCGGGAGTGGCTACACCTTC
-	TRBV13	-	TRBJ2-3	CASRGGDTQYF	TGTGCCAGCAGGGGCGGAGATACGCAGTATTTT
-	TRBV7-6	-	TRBJ1-1	CASSLWAGNTEAFF	TGTGCCAGCAGCTTATGGGCGGGGAACACTGAAGCTTTCTTT
-	TRBV15	TRBD2	TRBJ2-7	CATSISGGRGNYEQYF	TGTGCCACCAGCATCTCGGGCGGGAGGGGTAACTACGAGCAGTACTTC
few	TRBV11-3	-	TRBJ2-7	CASSLEGGSYEQYF	TGTGCCAGCAGCTTAGAGGGGGGCTCCTACGAGCAGTACTTC
few	TRBV7-6	TRBD2	TRBJ2-7	CASSLGVRGGSYEQYF	TGTGCCAGCAGCTTAGGGGTGCGGGGAGGGTCCTACGAGCAGTACTTC
-	TRBV5-4	TRBD1	TRBJ1-2	CASSSPDRGRLYGYTF	TGTGCCAGCAGCTCCCCGGACAGGGGGCGGTTATATGGCTACACCTTC
-	TRBV5-1	TRBD2	TRBJ2-1	CASEEGLAGGGEQFF	TGCGCCAGTGAGGAAGGGCTAGCGGGAGGAGGAGAGCAGTTCTTC
-	TRBV9	TRBD2	TRBJ2-5	CASSASGGQETQYF	TGTGCCAGCAGCGCTAGCGGGGGCCAAGAGACCCAGTACTTC
-	TRBV6-1	TRBD2	TRBJ2-1	CASSARERGGYNEQFF	TGTGCCAGCAGTGCCCGGGAGCGGGGGGGCTACAATGAGCAGTTCTTC
-	TRBV7-3	-	TRBJ2-7	CASSLGPTSSYEQYF	TGTGCCAGCAGCTTAGGCCCGACTTCCTCCTACGAGCAGTACTTC
few	TRBV1	-	TRBJ2-7	CTSSLGTGSYEQYF	TGCACCAGCAGCTTGGGGACAGGGTCGTACGAGCAGTACTTC
-	TRBV9	TRBD2	TRBJ2-3	CASSGTSGVNTQYF	TGTGCCAGCAGCGGGACTAGCGGGGTGAATACGCAGTATTTT
-	TRBV2	-	TRBJ1-5	CASRQVYSNQPQHF	TGTGCCAGCAGACAGGTTTATAGCAATCAGCCCCAGCATTTT
once	TRBV6-5	-	TRBJ1-5	CASSYSGAGNQPQHF	TGTGCCAGCAGTTACTCTGGGGCGGGCAATCAGCCCCAGCATTTT
-	TRBV27	TRBD1	TRBJ1-1	CASSTGDSVNTEAFF	TGTGCCAGCAGTACAGGGGACTCCGTGAACACTGAAGCTTTCTTT